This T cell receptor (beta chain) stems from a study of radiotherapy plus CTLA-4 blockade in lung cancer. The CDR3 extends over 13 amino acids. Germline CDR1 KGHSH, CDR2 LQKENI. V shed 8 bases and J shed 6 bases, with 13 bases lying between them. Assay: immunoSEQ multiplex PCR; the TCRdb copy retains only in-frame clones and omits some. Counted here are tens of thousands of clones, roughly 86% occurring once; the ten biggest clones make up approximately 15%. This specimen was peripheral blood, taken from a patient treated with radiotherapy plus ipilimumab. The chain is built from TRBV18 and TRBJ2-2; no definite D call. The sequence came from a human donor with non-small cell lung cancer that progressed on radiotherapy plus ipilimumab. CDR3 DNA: TGTGCCAGCGCCTTTAGTAGGGCCGGGGAGCTGTTTTTT. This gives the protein CASAFSRAGELFF.